This is a list of T cell receptor beta chains from one sample in a study of blood T cell repertoires in COVID-19. Here immunoSEQ multiplex PCR was the method, and the copy in TCRdb shows in-frame clones only, minus some. Of 200,000 to 250,000 clones listed, more than 85% were seen once; the top ten hold roughly 3%. Sequencing was done on a sample of peripheral blood. The receptors come from a man in his sixties with acute or convalescent COVID-19. Each CDR3 is given with its conserved first and last residue. A D gene is named only where the DNA matches it firmly. Clone size is not always given. Where it is, it says once, few, many or a class for expanded clones.

V: TRBV2
J: TRBJ1-1
size: NA
D: NA
DNA: TGTGCCAGCAGTGAAGGGCGGATAAACACTGAAGCTTTCTTT
CDR3: CASSEGRINTEAFF

V: TRBV15
J: TRBJ2-3
size: NA
D: NA
DNA: TGTGCCACCAGCAGAGCTAGCACAGATACGCAGTATTTT
CDR3: CATSRASTDTQYF

V: TRBV19
J: TRBJ2-1
size: NA
D: NA
DNA: TGTGCCAGTAGTTCGACCGCGGGGCCATACAATGAGCAGTTCTTC
CDR3: CASSSTAGPYNEQFF

V: TRBV5-1
J: TRBJ2-7
size: NA
D: NA
DNA: TGCGCCAGCAGCCCCGCGGGTGCAGGTCCATCCTACGAGCAGTACTTC
CDR3: CASSPAGAGPSYEQYF

V: TRBV19
J: TRBJ2-1
size: NA
D: TRBD2
DNA: TGTGCCAGTAGTAGGGCTAGCGGGGGTTCCTACAATGAGCAGTTCTTC
CDR3: CASSRASGGSYNEQFF

V: TRBV7-9
J: TRBJ2-1
size: NA
D: TRBD1
DNA: TGTGCCAGCAGCGCTCCGGGACAGGAGTTCTTC
CDR3: CASSAPGQEFF

V: TRBV15
J: TRBJ1-4
size: NA
D: NA
DNA: TGTGCCACCAGCAGAGATCTGGAGGGGTATAATGAAAAACTGTTTTTT
CDR3: CATSRDLEGYNEKLFF

V: TRBV25-1
J: TRBJ2-1
size: once
D: TRBD1
DNA: TGTGCCAGCCTGGGACAGACCTACAATGAGCAGTTCTTC
CDR3: CASLGQTYNEQFF

V: TRBV21-1
J: TRBJ2-7
size: NA
D: NA
DNA: TGTGCCAGCAGCAAAGCTCCGGGATTGGCCTACGAGCAGTACTTC
CDR3: CASSKAPGLAYEQYF

V: TRBV5-6
J: TRBJ1-5
size: NA
D: NA
DNA: TGTGCCAGCAGCTCCCACGGGGGTTCCCTTGATCCAGAGCATTTT
CDR3: CASSSHGGSLDPEHF

V: TRBV5-1
J: TRBJ2-7
size: NA
D: NA
DNA: TGCGCCAGCAGCCCGGGGGTCCTCCACGCCTACGAGCAGTACTTC
CDR3: CASSPGVLHAYEQYF

V: TRBV29-1
J: TRBJ1-2
size: NA
D: TRBD1
DNA: TGCAGCGTTGCCCTGGACAGGGGATATGGCTACACCTTC
CDR3: CSVALDRGYGYTF

V: TRBV5-1
J: TRBJ1-2
size: NA
D: NA
DNA: TGCGCCAGCAGCACCGACTTCTCTAACTATGGCTACACCTTC
CDR3: CASSTDFSNYGYTF

V: TRBV6-2/TRBV6-3
J: TRBJ2-7
size: NA
D: NA
DNA: TGTGCCAGCAGTTCTATTCCCCCGGGAGACTACGAGCAGTACTTC
CDR3: CASSSIPPGDYEQYF

V: TRBV7-2
J: TRBJ1-6
size: NA
D: NA
DNA: TGTGCCAGCAGCGGCTCGGGACAATGGAATCCCCTCCACTTT
CDR3: CASSGSGQWNPLHF

V: TRBV6-6
J: TRBJ1-4
size: NA
D: NA
DNA: TGTGCCAGCAGTTACGAGAGGGTTCGAACTAATGAAAAACTGTTTTTT
CDR3: CASSYERVRTNEKLFF

V: TRBV19
J: TRBJ1-5
size: NA
D: TRBD1
DNA: TGTGCCAGTAACAAGGGACAGGTGAGCAATCAGCCCCAGCATTTT
CDR3: CASNKGQVSNQPQHF

V: TRBV5-6
J: TRBJ2-5
size: NA
D: NA
DNA: TGTGCCAGCAGCTCCTCAGGGGCGTCGGCGACCCAGTACTTC
CDR3: CASSSSGASATQYF

V: TRBV6-1
J: TRBJ2-7
size: NA
D: NA
DNA: TGTGCCAGCAGTGAAGCCGGCGGCCCCGGACGGGGGGAGCAGTACTTC
CDR3: CASSEAGGPGRGEQYF

V: TRBV5-6
J: TRBJ2-3
size: NA
D: TRBD1
DNA: TGTGCCAGCAGCGGGCGGGACAGGGGCACAGATACGCAGTATTTT
CDR3: CASSGRDRGTDTQYF

V: TRBV18
J: TRBJ1-2
size: NA
D: TRBD1
DNA: TGTGCCAGCTCCCAAGACAGGGTGACTGGCTACACCTTC
CDR3: CASSQDRVTGYTF

V: TRBV6-6
J: TRBJ1-4
size: NA
D: TRBD1
DNA: TGTGCCACCCTACCGGACAGGGGAGTCGAAAAACTGTTTTTT
CDR3: CATLPDRGVEKLFF

V: TRBV6-5
J: TRBJ1-2
size: NA
D: NA
DNA: TGTGCCAGCAGTAACTTTCAGGGGACCAACTATGGCTACACCTTC
CDR3: CASSNFQGTNYGYTF

V: TRBV18
J: TRBJ1-5
size: NA
D: TRBD1
DNA: TGTGCCAGCTCACCCACACAGGGGGTAGGTCAGCCCCAGCATTTT
CDR3: CASSPTQGVGQPQHF

V: TRBV7-2
J: TRBJ2-2
size: NA
D: TRBD1
DNA: TGTGCCAGCAGCCCCGACAGGGGCACCGGGGAGCTGTTTTTT
CDR3: CASSPDRGTGELFF

V: TRBV29-1
J: TRBJ2-7
size: NA
D: TRBD1
DNA: TGCAGCGCTGGGTCTGTTGGGACAGGGGGCGCCGAGCAGTACTTC
CDR3: CSAGSVGTGGAEQYF

V: TRBV13
J: TRBJ2-1
size: once
D: TRBD1
DNA: TGTGCCAGCAGCTACCCCCGGGACAGGGTCCCCTACAATGAGCAGTTCTTC
CDR3: CASSYPRDRVPYNEQFF

V: TRBV2
J: TRBJ1-6
size: NA
D: NA
DNA: TGTGCCAGCAGTCAGAATAATTCACCCCTCCACTTT
CDR3: CASSQNNSPLHF